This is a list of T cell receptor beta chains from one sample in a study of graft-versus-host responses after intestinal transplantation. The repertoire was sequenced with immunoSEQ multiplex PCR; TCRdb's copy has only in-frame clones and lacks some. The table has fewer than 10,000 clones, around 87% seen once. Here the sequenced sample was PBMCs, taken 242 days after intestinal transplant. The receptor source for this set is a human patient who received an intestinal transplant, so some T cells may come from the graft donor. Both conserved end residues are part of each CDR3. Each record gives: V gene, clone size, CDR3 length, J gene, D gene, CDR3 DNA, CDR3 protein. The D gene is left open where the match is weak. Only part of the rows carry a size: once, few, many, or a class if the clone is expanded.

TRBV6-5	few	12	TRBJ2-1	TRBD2	TGTGCCAGCAGCCCCGGCGGGAGTGAGCAGTTCTTC	CASSPGGSEQFF
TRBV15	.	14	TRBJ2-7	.	TGTGCCACCAGCAGAGATCGGGGACCCTACGAGCAGTACTTC	CATSRDRGPYEQYF
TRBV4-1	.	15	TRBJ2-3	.	TGCGCCAGCAGCCGTACATCCACCCGGGAGTCTACGCAGTATTTT	CASSRTSTRESTQYF
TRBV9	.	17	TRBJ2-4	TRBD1	TGTGCCAGCAGCGTAGGACTCCAGGGGGCAATAGGAAACATTCAGTACTTC	CASSVGLQGAIGNIQYF
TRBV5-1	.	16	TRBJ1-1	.	TGCGCCAGCAGCGCCTCGTTGTTGACAGTCCTGACTGAAGCTTTCTTT	CASSASLLTVLTEAFF
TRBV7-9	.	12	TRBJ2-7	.	TGTGCCACCTCGACAGGTACCTACGAGCAGTACTTC	CATSTGTYEQYF
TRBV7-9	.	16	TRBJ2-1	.	TGTGCCAGCAGCTTACTTCAGGGGAGCTCCTACAATGAGCAGTTCTTC	CASSLLQGSSYNEQFF
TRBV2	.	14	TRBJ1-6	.	TGTGCCAGCAGTGAACCCGGGGCGGGTTCACCCCTCCACTTT	CASSEPGAGSPLHF
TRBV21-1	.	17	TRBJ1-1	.	TGTGCCAGCAGCAAAGTTGGGGAACGGTCATTTAACACTGAAGCTTTCTTT	CASSKVGERSFNTEAFF
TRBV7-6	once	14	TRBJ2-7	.	TGTGCCAGCAGCTTAACGGGGAGCTCCTACGAGCAGTACTTC	CASSLTGSSYEQYF
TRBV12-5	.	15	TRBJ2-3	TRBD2	TGTGCTAGTGGCTCCGGGACTAGCGGGTCCCGTGCGCAGTATTTT	CASGSGTSGSRAQYF
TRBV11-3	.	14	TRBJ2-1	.	TGTGCCAGCAGCTTAGGCGCGGGTTTTATTGAGCAGTTCTTC	CASSLGAGFIEQFF
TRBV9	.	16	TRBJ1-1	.	TGTGCCAGCAGCGTAGACGCTCGCCAGATAAACACTGAAGCTTTCTTT	CASSVDARQINTEAFF
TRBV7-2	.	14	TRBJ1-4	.	TGTGCCAGCAGCTTAGGGGGCGCATGGGAAAAACTGTTTTTT	CASSLGGAWEKLFF
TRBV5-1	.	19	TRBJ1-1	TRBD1	TGCGCCAGCAGCTTGGCCCAACAGGGGGCATCGGTCATGAACACTGAAGCTTTCTTT	CASSLAQQGASVMNTEAFF
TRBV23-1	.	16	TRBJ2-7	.	TGCGCCAGCAGTCCCCCATACTCCGCGTTGACCTACGAGCAGTACTTC	CASSPPYSALTYEQYF
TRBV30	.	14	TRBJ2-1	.	TGTGCCTGGAGTTTCCCCCCCTCCATCAATGAGCAGTTCTTC	CAWSFPPSINEQFF
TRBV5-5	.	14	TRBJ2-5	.	TGTGCCAGCAGCTTCGGACTCGTCCAAGAGACCCAGTACTTC	CASSFGLVQETQYF
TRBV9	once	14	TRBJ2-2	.	TGTGCCAGCAGCCCCCGGACCAACACCGGGGAGCTGTTTTTT	CASSPRTNTGELFF
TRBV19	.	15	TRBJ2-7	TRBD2	TGTGCCAGTAGTTTGACTAGCGGGAGGTATAACGAGCAGTACTTC	CASSLTSGRYNEQYF
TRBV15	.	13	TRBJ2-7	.	TGTGCCACCAGCATCGGGGTGACCAACGAGCAGTACTTC	CATSIGVTNEQYF
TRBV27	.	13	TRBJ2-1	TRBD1	TGTGCCAGCGCACCCGGACAGGGTGGTGAGCAGTTCTTC	CASAPGQGGEQFF
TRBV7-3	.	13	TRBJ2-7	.	TGTGCCAGCAGCGTGGACCCGGGGAACGAGCAGTACTTC	CASSVDPGNEQYF
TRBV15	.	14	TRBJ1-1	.	TGTGCCACCAGCCGGGGGGCCCTTAGCACTGAAGCTTTCTTT	CATSRGALSTEAFF